A single sample gave rise to the 15 T cell receptor beta chains below, sequenced in a study of cytomegalovirus exposure and HLA in healthy donors. The PCR had 60 Vbeta and 13 Jbeta primers. The method was immunoSEQ multiplex PCR; TCRdb's version includes in-frame clones alone and lacks a portion of them. The sample includes about 37,000 clones, around 69% of them seen just once. What was sequenced was PBMCs. The receptors derive from a man aged 25-45 years in good health and CMV-seronegative.

The chain employs TRBV6-6 and TRBJ1-5; D ambiguous. Trimming shortened V by 5 bases and J by 0 bases, and 8 bases separated the two germline ends. This CDR3 is built from 14 residues. The germline gives CDR1 MNHNY, CDR2 SVGAGI (reference sequence). The CDR3 DNA follows: TGTGCCAGCAGTGGAGTCTATAGCAATCAGCCCCAGCATTTT. The encoded protein is CASSGVYSNQPQHF.

The chain links TRBV7-8 to TRBJ2-7, with 11 nucleotides matching TRBD2. The junction had 6 bases not matched to a gene; V was cut back by 3 bases and J by 2 bases. The CDR3 runs 16 residues. The V gene's germline CDR1 is SGHVS and CDR2 FQNEAQ. DNA of the CDR3: TGTGCCAGCAGCTTGACACTAGCGGGGGCCACCTACGAGCAGTACTTC. Protein: CASSLTLAGATYEQYF.

The chain couples TRBV7-6 to TRBJ2-1; 8 bases are a match to TRBD2. CDR3 size: 16 residues. From germline, CDR1 is SGHVS and CDR2 FNYEAQ. Losses at the gene ends were 5 bases for V and 4 bases for J; bases not matched to a gene: 10. The CDR3 nucleotides are TGTGCCAGCAGCCGGACTAGCCCCCCTTTGTACAATGAGCAGTTCTTC. As protein: CASSRTSPPLYNEQFF.

The chain couples TRBV2 to TRBJ2-5, with TRBD2 matching 11 bases. The trim removed 6 bases at V and 3 bases at J, leaving 6 bases unmatched. Germline V CDR1 and CDR2: SNHLY, FYNNEI. The CDR3 is 15 residues long. CDR3 loop: CASRASGGREETQYF. Written as DNA, the CDR3 is TGTGCCAGCAGGGCTAGCGGGGGGCGGGAAGAGACCCAGTACTTC.

The gene calls are TRBV19 and TRBJ2-2; a weak D match, TRBD1 (5 bases). The CDR3 length is 14 residues. V was cut by 3 bases and J by 7 bases, with 12 bases left in between. The V gene's germline CDR1 is LNHDA and CDR2 SQIVND (reference sequence). The CDR3 spells CASSIMTVNGELFF. CDR3 DNA: TGTGCCAGTAGTATTATGACAGTGAACGGGGAGCTGTTTTTT. Based on the CDR3 plus reference TRBV19 and TRBJ2-2, the full variable domain is DGGITQSPKYLFRKEGQNVTLSCEQNLNHDAMYWYRQDPGQGLRLIYYSQIVNDFQKGDIAEGYSVSREKKESFPLTVTSAQKNPTAFYLCASSIMTVNGELFFGEGSRLTVL.

The V call is TRBV9, the J call TRBJ2-5, with D possibly TRBD1 on 5 matching bases. This CDR3 has 15 residues. CDR1 is SGDLS, CDR2 YYNGEE, per germline. V lost 3 bases to trimming and J lost 5 bases, with 17 bases between them. CDR3 bases: TGTGCCAGCAGCGCGATAGGGGCAGGGCACGAGACCCAGTACTTC. This encodes CASSAIGAGHETQYF.

This rearrangement joins TRBV10-3 to TRBJ2-5; 8 bases match TRBD1. CDR3 size: 14 residues. The V gene's germline CDR1 is ENHRY and CDR2 SYGVKD. J lost 5 bases, V lost 2 bases, and 4 bases had no gene match. In DNA form, the CDR3 reads TGTGCCATCAGTGAGGGCAGGGGGCTGGAGACCCAGTACTTC. It is translated as CAISEGRGLETQYF.

DNA for the CDR3: TGTGCCAGCAGCTACCAGCCCCCGGGACAGGGCGGCGGGGAGCTGTTTTTT. It encodes CASSYQPPGQGGGELFF. This rearrangement joins TRBV7-3 to TRBJ2-2, with 9 bases fitting TRBD1. V shed 4 bases, J shed 7 bases, and the junction held 13 bases outside the gene matches. The germline V gene has CDR1 SGHTA and CDR2 FQGTGA. This CDR3 region has 17 residues.

CDR3 sequence reads: CASSTFDRANYGYTF. As DNA, the CDR3 is TGTGCCAGCAGCACATTCGACAGGGCTAACTATGGCTACACCTTC. This chain joins TRBV28 and TRBJ1-2; 7 bases are shared with TRBD1. V was clipped by 6 bases and J by 0 bases; unmatched bases: 7. Germline V gene sequence: CDR1 MDHEN, CDR2 SYDVKM. The length of the CDR3 is 15 residues.

The chain joins TRBV27 to TRBJ2-3; 13 bases map to TRBD2. Germline CDR1 is MNHEY and CDR2 is SMNVEV (reference sequence). The CDR3 consists of 13 residues. Trimming cost V 8 bases and J 9 bases; bases outside gene matches: 5. The CDR3 is CASSGTSGATQYF. CDR3 coding DNA: TGTGCCAGCTCCGGGACTAGCGGGGCGACGCAGTATTTT.

The rearrangement joins TRBV21-1 to TRBJ2-7; TRBD1, the table's D call, lacks a check against the DNA. TRBV21-1 is recorded as a pseudogene. The CDR3 length is 15 residues. The CDR3 is CASSTDRGISYEQYF. The CDR3 bases are TGTGCCAGCAGCACGGACAGGGGCATCTCCTACGAGCAGTACTTC.

This clone was observed a few times. V is TRBV5-1 and J is TRBJ1-4; possibly TRBD1 for D (5 bases). CDR3 size: 15 residues. The V gene lost 4 bases and the J gene lost 5 bases, with 15 bases spanning the gap. From germline, CDR1 is SGHRS and CDR2 YFSETQ. The CDR3 loop is CASSQEAGWNEKLFF. The CDR3 DNA is TGCGCCAGCAGCCAAGAGGCAGGGTGGAATGAAAAACTGTTTTTT.

J is TRBJ1-1 and V is TRBV30, with D uncertain. Trimming stripped 0 bases from V and 0 bases from J, with 5 bases between. The CDR3 has 13 amino acids. Germline V lookup: CDR1 GTSNPN, CDR2 SVGIG (reference sequence). CDR3 protein: CAWSVLLNTEAFF. Written as DNA, the CDR3 is TGTGCCTGGAGTGTACTCTTGAACACTGAAGCTTTCTTT. Full variable domain (missing parts from reference TRBV30 and TRBJ1-1): SQTIHQWPATLVQPVGSPLSLECTVEGTSNPNLYWYRQAAGRGLQLLFYSVGIGQISSEVPQNLSASRPQDRQFILSSKKLLLSDSGFYLCAWSVLLNTEAFFGQGTRLTVV.

The chain employs TRBV18 and TRBJ2-7; 11 nucleotides line up with TRBD1. The CDR3 totals 13 residues. Germline CDR1 KGHSH, CDR2 LQKENI. V lost 3 bases to trimming and J lost 7 bases; unmatched junction nucleotides: 2. In nucleotides, the CDR3 is TGTGCCAGCTCACCGGACAGGGGGCGAGAGCAGTACTTC. Encoded protein: CASSPDRGREQYF.

The V call is TRBV6-5, the J call TRBJ1-1; D is undetermined. Trimming removed 0 bases from V and 5 bases from J, with 16 bases in between. This CDR3 spans 16 amino acids. Germline V gene data show CDR1 as MNHEY and CDR2 as SVGAGI. CDR3 residues: CASSYSIGGIGTEAFF. In DNA, the CDR3 is TGTGCCAGCAGTTACTCGATTGGAGGGATTGGGACTGAAGCTTTCTTT.